Only a few counts were recorded for the clone carrying this TCR beta chain. Its antigen is not known. The protocol was immunoSEQ multiplex PCR, while the TCRdb copy is restricted to in-frame clones and leaves out a portion. The sample lists about 1,500,000 clones, 96% occurring once. The sample originates from a study of shared clonotypes between healthy human individuals. Study-wide context: Each donor had three CD4 naive, three CD4 memory, two CD8 naive and one CD8 memory plate.

Study-wide results and limits: It was observed that 5% to 6% of naive CD4 clonotypes were shared across a few donors. Researchers found naive subsets generally carried larger estimated richness than memory subsets.

Subsets obtained from CD4+ cells comprised CD45RA+ naive and CD45RA-negative memory cells. Trimming removed 0 bases from V and 4 bases from J, with 17 bases in between. Germline V lookup: CDR1 SGHRS, CDR2 YFSETQ. The CDR3 covers 16 residues. What was sequenced was naive CD4+ T cells sorted from blood. Subset of the sample: CD45RA+ positively selected. The TCR sequence derives from a man aged 25-40 years in good health. This rearrangement joins TRBV5-1 to TRBJ2-7; TRBD1 is a possible D gene (6 bases). CDR3 sequence reads: CASSLATGTMSYEQYF. The CDR3 bases are TGCGCCAGCAGCTTGGCTACCGGGACAATGTCTTACGAGCAGTACTTC.